This entry concerns a single TCR beta chain. Its specificity is unknown. This specimen belongs to a study of OX40 agonist ivuxolimab in advanced cancers. Whole-study results and caveats: The average count of expanded clones was higher among CD8+ T cells than among CD4+.

TCRdb's copy holds only in-frame clones and misses some; the assay was immunoSEQ multiplex PCR. The sample has about 82,000 clones, roughly 90% seen once. This CDR3 comprises 14 residues. The V end was cut by 1 base, the J end by 5 bases, with 11 bases between. Germline V gene lookup returns CDR1 KGHSH and CDR2 LQKENI. The chain links TRBV18 to TRBJ1-1, with D possibly TRBD1 on 6 matching bases. The TCR was taken from an adult with an advanced solid tumor such as melanoma, head and neck, liver or kidney cancer. The sample consisted of CD4+ or CD8+ T cells sorted from blood, taken in a trial of the OX40 agonist ivuxolimab. The CDR3 loop reads CASSPQGDRTEAFF. The DNA for the CDR3 is TGTGCCAGCTCACCACAGGGGGATAGAACTGAAGCTTTCTTT.